Here is one TCR beta chain with its context. This entry comes from a study of T cell changes during pregnancy in multiple sclerosis. Germline lookup yields CDR1 SGHVS and CDR2 FNYEAQ. Trimming took off 2 bases at V and 3 bases at J, with 22 bases between the two ends. The CDR3 runs to 18 residues. The method was immunoSEQ multiplex PCR; TCRdb's version includes in-frame clones alone and lacks a portion of them. The sample includes 20,000 to 25,000 clones, roughly 85% seen only once; the top ten take 8%. The clonotype was recovered from a female donor in good health, enrolled as a control in a pregnancy study. The input for sequencing was CD8+ T cells from peripheral blood mononuclear cells, taken in the first trimester of pregnancy. The chain recombines TRBV7-6 with TRBJ2-5; possible D gene TRBD1, 6 bases. CDR3 nucleotide sequence: TGTGCCAGCAGCTTAAGGGGGAGACAGTTTCGGGGTGAAGAGACCCAGTACTTC. Its protein product is CASSLRGRQFRGEETQYF.